These 7 T cell receptor beta chains were sequenced from one sample in a study of vaccination and CD4 T cells after COVID-19. The sample's treatment: roughly 11-day PBMC culture with coronavirus spike peptide pools or control peptides (ViraFEST assay). Gathering of the CD4+ T cells, from the unexposed donor, took place before the COVID-19 pandemic (2011-2018). Antigens for these TCRs are unknown. An Oncomine TCR Beta short-read assay was used to sequence the DNA from cultured CD4+ T cells. TCRdb independently ran MiXCR on the PCR reads; one entry per CDR3 protein. There are some 6,900 distinct CDR3 sequences in the sample; approximately 52% occur only once, and around 32% lies in the top ten. Sample: CD4+ T cells from blood, cultured in vitro. These receptors were taken from a human donor in good health.

The sample holds a few counts of this clonotype. The gene calls are TRBV6-7 and TRBJ2-3; 10 nucleotides line up with TRBD1. TRBV6-7 is annotated as an ORF whose role is uncertain. Trimming cost V 4 bases and J 5 bases; bases outside gene matches: 9. The CDR3 sequence is 16 residues long. CDR3 in amino acids: CASSFQRRTGGDTQYF. The CDR3 DNA reads as TGTGCCAGCAGTTTCCAACGTAGGACAGGGGGAGATACGCAGTATTTT.

The chain uses TRBV19 and TRBJ1-2; no reliable D call. Germline CDR1 LNHDA, CDR2 SQIVND (reference sequence). The CDR3 spans 14 residues. Deletions cut 3 bases from V and 8 bases from J, with 16 bases between. CDR3 residues: CASSILALRGGYTF. As DNA, the CDR3 is TGTGCCAGTAGTATCTTAGCATTGCGGGGAGGCTACACCTTC.

This clonotype occurred a few times. The chain joins TRBV12-3 or TRBV12-4 to TRBJ1-2; D remains ambiguous. This CDR3 comprises 12 residues. V was cut by 8 bases and J by 1 base, with 8 bases left in between. The CDR3 region is CASGSGNYGYTF. CDR3 sequence (DNA): TGTGCCAGCGGATCCGGTAACTATGGCTACACCTTC.

This clonotype was detected only once. V usage is TRBV30 and J usage is TRBJ2-2; 7 positions agree with TRBD1. This CDR3 contains 14 residues. CDR1 and CDR2 from the germline V gene are GTSNPN and SVGIG (reference sequence). CDR3 sequence reads: CCALGGFNTGELFF. The DNA of the CDR3 is TGTTGCGCTCTAGGGGGCTTTAACACCGGGGAGCTGTTTTTT.

The chain combines TRBV12-3 or TRBV12-4 with TRBJ1-5, with TRBD1 as a possible D gene (6 bases). V gave up 7 bases and J gave up 6 bases, with 16 bases separating them. This CDR3 spans 14 amino acids. DNA of the CDR3: TGTGCCAGCACCAACTCTGGGGGGCCTCAGCCCCAGCATTTT. This gives the protein CASTNSGGPQPQHF.

This chain uses TRBV12-3 or TRBV12-4 with TRBJ2-3, with a possible D match to TRBD1 (5 bases). This CDR3 contains 13 residues. V lost 6 bases, J lost 0 bases, and 7 bases lay in between. CDR3 sequence reads: CASRTASTDTQYF. In DNA form, the CDR3 reads TGTGCCAGCAGGACAGCAAGCACAGATACGCAGTATTTT.

This clonotype was found a few times. This sequence joins TRBV6-1 and TRBJ1-1; D gene ambiguous. This CDR3 region has 13 residues. The germline V and J ends were trimmed by 6 bases and 6 bases, with 14 bases remaining between them. From germline, CDR1 is MNHNS and CDR2 SASEGT. The CDR3 reads CASSAVPTSEAFF. In DNA, the CDR3 is TGTGCCAGCAGCGCGGTTCCTACTTCTGAAGCTTTCTTT.